This TCR beta chain was retrieved from a study of cytomegalovirus exposure and HLA in healthy donors. Whole-study results and caveats: Sequencing depth roughly uniform across donors was assumed in presence/absence analyses. In a later analysis, HLA-associated beta chains showed higher expansion and lower generation probabilities than comparable chains. A few V segments could not be told apart, such as TRBV6-2 and TRBV6-3, and were left out. Later on, an analysis tied over 15,000 TCR beta sequences to HLA alleles at 0.05 false discovery rate.

The primer mix had 60 Vbeta and 13 Jbeta primers. TCRdb keeps only in-frame clones here, not all; method: immunoSEQ multiplex PCR. This sample has under 150,000 clones; about three quarters occur once, and the top ten carry about 2.6%. Germline CDR1 SGHTA, CDR2 FQGNSA. This CDR3 comprises 17 residues. The V gene end was trimmed by 3 bases and the J gene end by 3 bases; junction bases not matched to a gene: 5. Regarding this clone: The antigen is unknown.

This TCR came from a human donor in good health. Sequences were obtained from PBMCs. This chain uses TRBV7-2 with TRBJ1-4; 12 bases are a match to TRBD1. Written as DNA, the CDR3 is TGTGCCAGCAGCTTCGGGACAGGGGGCAGGTCTAATGAAAAACTGTTTTTT. Amino acids: CASSFGTGGRSNEKLFF.